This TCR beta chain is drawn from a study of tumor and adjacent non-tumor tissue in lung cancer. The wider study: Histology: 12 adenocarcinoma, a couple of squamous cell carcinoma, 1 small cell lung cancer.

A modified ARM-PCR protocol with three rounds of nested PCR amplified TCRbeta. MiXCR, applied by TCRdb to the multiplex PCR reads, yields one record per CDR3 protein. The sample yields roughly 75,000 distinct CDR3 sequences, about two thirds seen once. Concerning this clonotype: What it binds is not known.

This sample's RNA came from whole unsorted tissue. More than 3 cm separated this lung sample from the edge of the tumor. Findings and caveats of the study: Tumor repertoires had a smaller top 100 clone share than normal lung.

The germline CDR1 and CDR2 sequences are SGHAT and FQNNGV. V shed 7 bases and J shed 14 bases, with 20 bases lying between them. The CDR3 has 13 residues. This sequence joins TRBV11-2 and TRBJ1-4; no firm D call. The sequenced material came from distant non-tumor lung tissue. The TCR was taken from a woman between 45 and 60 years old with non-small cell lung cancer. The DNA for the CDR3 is TGTGCCAGCAACATAGATCTATGGGAATCTCTGTTTTTT. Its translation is CASNIDLWESLFF.